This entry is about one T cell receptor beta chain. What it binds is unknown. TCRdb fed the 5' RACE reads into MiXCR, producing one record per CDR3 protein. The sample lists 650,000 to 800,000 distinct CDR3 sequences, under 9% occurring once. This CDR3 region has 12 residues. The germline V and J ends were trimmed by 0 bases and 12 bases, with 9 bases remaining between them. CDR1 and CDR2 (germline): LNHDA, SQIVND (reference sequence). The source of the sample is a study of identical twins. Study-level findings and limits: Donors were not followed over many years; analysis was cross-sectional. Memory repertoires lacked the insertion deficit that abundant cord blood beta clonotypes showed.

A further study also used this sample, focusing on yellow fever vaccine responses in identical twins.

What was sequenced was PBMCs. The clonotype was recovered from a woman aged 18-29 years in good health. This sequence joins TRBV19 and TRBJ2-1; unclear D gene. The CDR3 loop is CASSIDSYGQFF. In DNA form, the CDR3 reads TGTGCCAGTAGTATAGATTCGTATGGGCAGTTCTTC.